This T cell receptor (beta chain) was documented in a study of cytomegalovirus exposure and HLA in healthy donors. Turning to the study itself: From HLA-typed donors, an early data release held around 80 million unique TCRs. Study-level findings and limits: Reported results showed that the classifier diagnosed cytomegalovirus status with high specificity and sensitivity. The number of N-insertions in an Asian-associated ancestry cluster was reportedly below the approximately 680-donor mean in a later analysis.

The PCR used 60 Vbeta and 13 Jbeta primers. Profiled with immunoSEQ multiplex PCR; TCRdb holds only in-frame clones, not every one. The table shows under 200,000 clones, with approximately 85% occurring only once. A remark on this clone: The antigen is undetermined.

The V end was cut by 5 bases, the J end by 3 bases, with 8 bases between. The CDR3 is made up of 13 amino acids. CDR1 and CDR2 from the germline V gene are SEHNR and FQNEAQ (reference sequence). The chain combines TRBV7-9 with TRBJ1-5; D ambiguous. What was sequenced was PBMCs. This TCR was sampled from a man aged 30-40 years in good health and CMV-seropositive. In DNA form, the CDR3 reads TGTGCCAGCAGCCTGCAGAACAATCAGCCCCAGCATTTT. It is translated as CASSLQNNQPQHF.